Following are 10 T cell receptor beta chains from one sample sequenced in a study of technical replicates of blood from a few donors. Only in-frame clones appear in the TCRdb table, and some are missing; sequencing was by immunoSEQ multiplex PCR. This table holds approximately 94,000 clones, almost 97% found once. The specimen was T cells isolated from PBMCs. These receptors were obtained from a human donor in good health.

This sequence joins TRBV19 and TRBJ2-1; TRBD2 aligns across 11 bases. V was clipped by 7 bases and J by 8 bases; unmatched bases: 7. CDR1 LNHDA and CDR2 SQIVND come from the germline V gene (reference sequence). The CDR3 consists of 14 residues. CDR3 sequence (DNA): TGTGCCAGTACCACTAGCGGGAGTTTCTATGAGCAGTTCTTC. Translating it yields CASTTSGSFYEQFF.

In DNA form, the CDR3 reads TGTGCCAGCTCAGGCAGTGGCAGGGTCACCGGGGAGCTGTTTTTT. It encodes CASSGSGRVTGELFF. The V call is TRBV18, the J call TRBJ2-2; D is perhaps TRBD1 (5 bases). V gave up 5 bases and J gave up 4 bases, with 14 bases separating them. This CDR3 region has 15 residues. Germline V gene sequence: CDR1 KGHSH, CDR2 LQKENI. Full variable domain (remainder filled in from reference TRBV18 and TRBJ2-2): NAGVMQNPRHLVRRRGQEARLRCSPMKGHSHVYWYRQLPEEGLKFMVYLQKENIIDESGMPKERFSAEFPKEGPSILRIQQVVRGDSAAYFCASSGSGRVTGELFFGEGSRLTVL.

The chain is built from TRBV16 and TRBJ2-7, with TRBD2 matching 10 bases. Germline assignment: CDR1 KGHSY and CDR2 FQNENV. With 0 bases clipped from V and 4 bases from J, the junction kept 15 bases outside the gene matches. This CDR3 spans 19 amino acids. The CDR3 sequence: CASSQSFSGRGWTHYEQYF. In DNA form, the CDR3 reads TGTGCCAGCAGCCAATCCTTCAGCGGGAGGGGCTGGACCCATTACGAGCAGTACTTC.

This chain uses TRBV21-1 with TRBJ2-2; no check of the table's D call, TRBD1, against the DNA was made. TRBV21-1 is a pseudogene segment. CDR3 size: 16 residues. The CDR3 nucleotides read TGTGCCAGCAGCACCTTTGACAGGCCAGGTCCCGGGGAGCTGTTTTTT. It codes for CASSTFDRPGPGELFF.

In DNA, the CDR3 is TGTGCCAGCAGTTTATGGCCGAGGACAGGGGACGGCTACACCTTC. This translates into CASSLWPRTGDGYTF. The chain links TRBV27 to TRBJ1-2, with 9 positions matching TRBD1. CDR1 is MNHEY and CDR2 is SMNVEV in the germline V gene (reference sequence). Trimming removed 1 base from V and 8 bases from J; junction bases left unmatched: 8. CDR3 length: 15 amino acids.

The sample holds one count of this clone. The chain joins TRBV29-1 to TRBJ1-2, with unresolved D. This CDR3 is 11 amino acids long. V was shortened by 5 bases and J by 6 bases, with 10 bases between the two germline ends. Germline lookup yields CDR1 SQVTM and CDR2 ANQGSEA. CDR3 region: CSVWAGHGYTF. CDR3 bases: TGCAGCGTTTGGGCAGGCCATGGCTACACCTTC.

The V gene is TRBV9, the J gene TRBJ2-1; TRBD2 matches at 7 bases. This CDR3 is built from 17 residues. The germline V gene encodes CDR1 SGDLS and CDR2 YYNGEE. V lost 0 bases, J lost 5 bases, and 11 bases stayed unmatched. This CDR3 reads CASSVDAGARVHNEQFF. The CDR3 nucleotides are TGTGCCAGCAGCGTAGATGCGGGAGCGAGAGTCCACAATGAGCAGTTCTTC.

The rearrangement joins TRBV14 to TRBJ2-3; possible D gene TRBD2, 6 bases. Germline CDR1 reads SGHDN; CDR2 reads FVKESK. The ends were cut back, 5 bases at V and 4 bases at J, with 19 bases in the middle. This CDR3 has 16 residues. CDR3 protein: CASSARGSAFADTQYF. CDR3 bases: TGTGCCAGCAGCGCCCGGGGGAGCGCGTTCGCAGATACGCAGTATTTT.

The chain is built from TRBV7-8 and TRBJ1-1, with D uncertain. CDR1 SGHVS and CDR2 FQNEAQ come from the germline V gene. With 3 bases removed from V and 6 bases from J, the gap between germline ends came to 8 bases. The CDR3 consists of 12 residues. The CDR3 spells CASSFGIAEAFF. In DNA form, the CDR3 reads TGTGCCAGCAGCTTCGGTATCGCTGAAGCTTTCTTT.

Written as DNA, the CDR3 is TGTGCCTGGAGTGCCGGGGAGACCCAGTACTTC. It translates to CAWSAGETQYF. J is TRBJ2-5 and V is TRBV30; D gene unclear. There are 11 residues in the CDR3. V dropped 1 base and J dropped 5 bases, with 5 bases sitting between them. Looked up from germline, CDR1 is GTSNPN and CDR2 is SVGIG (reference sequence).